One and the same sample provided the 19 T cell receptor beta chains below, sequenced in a study of shared clonotypes between healthy human individuals. CD45RO-negative, CCR7-positively selected cells formed the naive CD8 fraction, excluding terminally differentiated effector memory CD45RA+ cells. Profiling relied on immunoSEQ multiplex PCR, and the TCRdb table lists in-frame clones only, not all of them. This sample has fewer than 800,000 clones, with 92% found just once. The sequencing input was naive CD8+ T cells sorted from blood. Receptors were obtained from a man aged 25 to 40 in good health.

The V gene is TRBV11-1, the J gene TRBJ2-2; 9 nucleotides agree with TRBD1. CDR1 is SGHAT and CDR2 is FQDESV in the germline V gene (reference sequence). The CDR3 runs to 18 residues. V shed 4 bases, J shed 1 base, and the junction held 10 bases outside the gene matches. CDR3: CASSSHTGTGWNTGELFF. Written as DNA, the CDR3 is TGTGCCAGCAGCTCCCACACGGGGACAGGGTGGAACACCGGGGAGCTGTTTTTT.

V usage is TRBV18 and J usage is TRBJ2-1; TRBD2 aligns across 14 bases. J gave up 8 bases and V 3 bases, and 0 bases lay outside the gene matches. CDR1 KGHSH and CDR2 LQKENI come from the germline V gene. The CDR3 has 14 residues. CDR3 nucleotide sequence: TGTGCCAGCTCACCGGGACTAGCGGGAGATGAGCAGTTCTTC. This sequence encodes CASSPGLAGDEQFF.

The chain is built from TRBV7-2 and TRBJ1-1; D unresolved. Trimming removed 3 bases from V and 10 bases from J, with 18 bases in between. This CDR3 is built from 14 residues. Germline CDR1 SGHTA, CDR2 FQGNSA. CDR3: CASSFSILGNGAFF. CDR3 DNA: TGTGCCAGCAGCTTTAGTATATTAGGTAACGGAGCTTTCTTT.

The chain is built from TRBV15 and TRBJ2-7, with 8 bases identical to TRBD2. The V gene end was trimmed by 8 bases and the J gene end by 3 bases; junction bases not matched to a gene: 6. CDR1 and CDR2 from the germline V gene are LNHNV and YYDKDF (reference sequence). The CDR3 extends over 13 amino acids. The DNA for the CDR3 is TGTGCCACCTCCCGTAGCGGGAACTACGAGCAGTACTTC. Its translation: CATSRSGNYEQYF. Full variable domain (rest looked up from reference TRBV15 and TRBJ2-7): DAMVIQNPRYQVTQFGKPVTLSCSQTLNHNVMYWYQQKSSQAPKLLFHYYDKDFNNEADTPDNFQSRRPNTSFCFLDIRSPGLGDTAMYLCATSRSGNYEQYFGPGTRLTVT.

In this sample, this clone turned up once. This sequence joins TRBV5-4 and TRBJ1-2; D not resolved. The CDR3 loop spans 12 amino acids. The ends were cut back, 6 bases at V and 8 bases at J, with 14 bases in the middle. Germline V gene data show CDR1 as SGHNT and CDR2 as YYREEE (reference sequence). CDR3 residues: CASNSGGVGYTF. The CDR3 DNA follows: TGTGCCAGCAACTCAGGCGGGGTAGGCTACACCTTC.

The chain carries TRBV29-1 and TRBJ2-2; D gene ambiguous. The V end lost 5 bases, the J end lost 6 bases, and 7 bases lay between the germline ends. Germline V gene lookup returns CDR1 SQVTM and CDR2 ANQGSEA. The CDR3 is made up of 11 amino acids. The CDR3 loop reads CSVMASGELFF. The CDR3 region has the DNA TGCAGCGTTATGGCCTCCGGGGAGCTGTTTTTT.

This clone was counted a single time. This chain connects TRBV29-1 to TRBJ1-3, with D unresolved. V was shortened by 6 bases and J by 3 bases, with 15 bases between the two germline ends. This CDR3 has 14 residues. Germline V gives CDR1 SQVTM, CDR2 ANQGSEA. CDR3 loop: CSVYNPGSGNTIYF. CDR3 DNA: TGCAGCGTCTATAATCCGGGTAGTGGAAACACCATATATTTT. The whole variable domain, remainder taken from reference TRBV29-1 and TRBJ1-3, is SAVISQKPSRDICQRGTSLTIQCQVDSQVTMMFWYRQQPGQSLTLIATANQGSEATYESGFVIDKFPISRPNLTFSTLTVSNMSPEDSSIYLCSVYNPGSGNTIYFGEGSWLTVV.

The chain couples TRBV5-1 to TRBJ2-1, with TRBD2 identical over 11 bases. Germline CDR1 SGHRS, CDR2 YFSETQ. V shed 1 base, J shed 4 bases, and the junction held 7 bases outside the gene matches. CDR3 length equals 17 residues. The CDR3 nucleotides are TGCGCCAGCAGCTTGCCCCTCCTAGCGGGAGGTTACAATGAGCAGTTCTTC. It encodes CASSLPLLAGGYNEQFF.

This chain links TRBV27 with TRBJ2-1; D is uncertain. The CDR3 spans 14 residues. V was shortened by 6 bases and J by 8 bases, with 17 bases between the two germline ends. Germline V gene sequence: CDR1 MNHEY, CDR2 SMNVEV (reference sequence). CDR3 coding DNA: TGTGCCAGCAGCCTCTTAGGCGGAGAGGATGAGCAGTTCTTC. Translating gives CASSLLGGEDEQFF.

J is TRBJ2-2 and V is TRBV6-4; tentatively, D is TRBD1 (6 bases). The V gene's germline CDR1 is MRHNA and CDR2 SNTAGT. The CDR3 is 15 residues long. V lost 7 bases and J 2 bases, leaving 14 bases between the germline ends. CDR3 sequence reads: CASKFRDTNTGELFF. Written as DNA, the CDR3 is TGTGCCAGCAAGTTCCGGGACACTAACACCGGGGAGCTGTTTTTT.

The V and J genes are TRBV7-9 and TRBJ1-5, with a possible D match to TRBD1 (5 bases). The V end lost 11 bases, the J end lost 4 bases, and 12 bases lay between the germline ends. This CDR3 has 12 residues. The germline gives CDR1 SEHNR, CDR2 FQNEAQ (reference sequence). The CDR3, as DNA: TGTGCCGGAAGTAGGGGTAATCAGCCCCAGCATTTT. This gives the protein CAGSRGNQPQHF.

The chain has TRBV27 and TRBJ2-3; D is unclear. V lost 3 bases and J lost 5, with 9 bases in between. The CDR3 runs 13 residues. Germline values: CDR1 MNHEY, CDR2 SMNVEV (reference sequence). DNA for the CDR3: TGTGCCAGCAGTTTCTCCCGAATAGATACGCAGTATTTT. Translated, it gives CASSFSRIDTQYF.

The gene calls are TRBV4-1 and TRBJ2-5; D is unresolved. Germline V CDR1 and CDR2: MGHRA, YSYEKL. This CDR3 comprises 14 residues. Trimming removed 2 bases from V and 0 bases from J, with 7 bases in between. The CDR3 nucleotides read TGCGCCAGCAGCCAATACAGCAACCAAGAGACCCAGTACTTC. Encoded protein: CASSQYSNQETQYF.

The chain joins TRBV5-3 to TRBJ1-4; maybe TRBD1 (5 bases). TRBV5-3 is an ORF; its function is uncertain. Trimming stripped 3 bases from V and 8 bases from J, with 17 bases between. This CDR3 contains 15 residues. The CDR3 bases are TGTGCCAGAAGCTCTACAGGCCGCGGTCGAGAAAAACTGTTTTTT. It encodes CARSSTGRGREKLFF.

This chain joins TRBV25-1 and TRBJ2-5; 8 nucleotides align to TRBD1. The CDR3 has 16 residues. Trimming took 4 bases from V and 2 from J; bases not matched to a gene: 9. In germline, CDR1 is MGHDK, CDR2 SYGVNS. CDR3 DNA sequence: TGTGCCAGCAGTGTCTCAAACCGGGACAGGCAAGAGACCCAGTACTTC. Its translation: CASSVSNRDRQETQYF.

The rearrangement links TRBV6-1 to TRBJ2-7, with D hard to call. CDR3 size: 14 residues. The V gene lost 1 base and the J gene lost 3 bases, with 10 bases spanning the gap. Germline loops: CDR1 MNHNS, CDR2 SASEGT. The DNA for the CDR3 is TGTGCCAGCAGTGAAGAGGTCGGGTACTACGAGCAGTACTTC. Protein product: CASSEEVGYYEQYF.

The chain couples TRBV19 to TRBJ2-1; TRBD2 agrees at 7 bases. V was clipped by 5 bases and J by 5 bases; unmatched bases: 6. CDR1 LNHDA and CDR2 SQIVND come from the germline V gene (reference sequence). This CDR3 has 14 amino acids. CDR3 amino acids: CASSWGGRNNEQFF. CDR3 coding DNA: TGTGCCAGTAGTTGGGGGGGACGTAACAATGAGCAGTTCTTC.

This clone was found once. J is TRBJ1-2 and V is TRBV9, with TRBD1 matching over 10 bases. Germline CDR1 and CDR2: SGDLS and YYNGEE. This CDR3 has 15 amino acids. The V gene end was trimmed by 4 bases and the J gene end by 1 base; junction bases not matched to a gene: 4. CDR3 DNA: TGTGCCAGCAGCCCAGGACAGGGGGTTAACTATGGCTACACCTTC. Translated, it gives CASSPGQGVNYGYTF.

This chain connects TRBV10-3 to TRBJ1-1, with D perhaps TRBD1 (6 bases). This CDR3 comprises 18 residues. Trimming cost V 11 bases and J 1 base, with 29 bases left between them. Germline V CDR1 and CDR2: ENHRY, SYGVKD. In DNA form, the CDR3 reads TGTGCCGCCATGGGCGGGGTTCAGGGCAGGGGAGAGAACACTGAAGCTTTCTTT. The encoded protein is CAAMGGVQGRGENTEAFF.